A single sample is the source of the 19 T cell receptor beta chains below, sequenced in a study of blood T cells in healthy people across ages. PCR was performed a second time for roughly 6 to 12 cycles using a sample-barcoded 5' primer and a J-beta primer mix. MiXCR was run by TCRdb on the 5' RACE reads, yielding one entry per CDR3 protein. The repertoire holds 720,000 or so distinct CDR3 sequences, with 40% to 50% as singletons. Sequenced input: blood. These receptors all come from a man older than 75 in good health.

V usage is TRBV3-1 and J usage is TRBJ2-3; D is perhaps TRBD2 (7 bases). The germline V and J ends were trimmed by 10 bases and 5 bases, with 19 bases remaining between them. The CDR3 sequence is 14 residues long. Germline V CDR1 and CDR2: LGHDT, YNNKEL (reference sequence). CDR3 in amino acids: CATGGGAIGDTQYF. CDR3 in DNA: TGTGCCACCGGTGGGGGGGCTATTGGAGATACGCAGTATTTT.

This clonotype is a singleton in its sample. V usage is TRBV6-2 or TRBV6-3 and J usage is TRBJ2-4; D is possibly TRBD2 (6 bases). The J call could be wrong; TRBJ2-7 is a better fit for the DNA end. The germline V gene has CDR1 MNHEY and CDR2 SVGEGT. The CDR3 sequence is 14 residues long. For the CDR3, the DNA is TGTGCCAGCCGCCGAGCGGCGGGGCTCTACGAGCAGTACTTC. It codes for CASRRAAGLYEQYF.

Regarding this clonotype: A clone one base away is much larger, so this may be a read error. The chain employs TRBV7-2 and TRBJ2-4; D call uncertain. The assigned J gene may be wrong: the sequence end matches TRBJ2-5 better. The CDR3 has 13 amino acids. Germline V gene sequence: CDR1 SGHTA, CDR2 FQGNSA. In nucleotides, the CDR3 is TGTGCCAGCAGCGCGAACACGCGGGAGACCCAGTACTTC. Its translation: CASSANTRETQYF.

In DNA, the CDR3 is TGCAGTGCACGGACACCCACTGAAGCTTTCTTT. This gives the protein CSARTPTEAFF. The rearrangement uses TRBV20-1 and TRBJ1-1; TRBD1 might be the D (5 bases). The V gene's germline CDR1 is DFQATT and CDR2 SNEGSKA (reference sequence). The CDR3 length is 11 residues. Trimming removed 6 bases from V and 4 bases from J, with 9 bases in between.

Note on this clonotype: A clone one base away is much larger, so this may be a read error. V is TRBV11-2 and J is TRBJ2-7; 12 positions match TRBD2. Germline-derived CDR1 and CDR2 are SGHAT and FQNNGV. V lost 3 bases, J lost 7 bases, and 7 bases stayed unmatched. The CDR3 covers 15 residues. The CDR3 loop is CASSFLTSGGGEQYF. As DNA, the CDR3 is TGTGCCAGCAGCTTTTTGACTAGCGGGGGCGGGGAGCAGTACTTC.

This rearrangement joins TRBV3-1 to TRBJ2-1; D is possibly TRBD2 (6 bases). V shed 4 bases and J shed 12 bases, with 19 bases lying between them. The CDR3 is 14 amino acids. Germline CDR1 reads LGHDT; CDR2 reads YNNKEL (reference sequence). Written as DNA, the CDR3 is TGTGCCAGCAGCCTGAGGGACTCCCTCTACGGGCAGTTCTTC. Its translation: CASSLRDSLYGQFF.

The rearrangement joins TRBV20-1 to TRBJ1-1, with D hard to call. Trimming left V 0 bases short and J 3 bases short, with 8 bases between. The CDR3 spans 13 residues. Germline V gene sequence: CDR1 DFQATT, CDR2 SNEGSKA (reference sequence). The CDR3 sequence: CSARDGQHTEAFF. DNA for the CDR3: TGCAGTGCTAGAGACGGGCAGCACACTGAAGCTTTCTTT.

V gene TRBV13 combines with J gene TRBJ2-5; TRBD2 aligns across 8 bases. Germline assignment: CDR1 PRHDT and CDR2 FYEKMQ (reference sequence). The junction had 7 bases not matched to a gene; V was cut back by 5 bases and J by 5 bases. The length of the CDR3 is 14 residues. The CDR3 here is CASSAGLGGETQYF. The CDR3 DNA is TGTGCCAGCAGCGCGGGACTAGGGGGGGAGACCCAGTACTTC.

This clonotype was recorded a few times. The CDR3 reads CASSKGMGQGRPPSYNEQFF. CDR3 DNA: TGTGCCAGCAGCAAGGGGATGGGACAGGGGCGACCCCCTTCCTACAATGAGCAGTTCTTC. The V gene is TRBV21-1, the J gene TRBJ2-1; the D call of TRBD1 is as the table states it, not checked on the DNA. TRBV21-1 is a pseudogene locus. This CDR3 is 20 amino acids long.

In its sample, this clonotype was seen a few times. The chain combines TRBV7-2 with TRBJ2-7, with TRBD2 identical over 12 bases. Looked up from germline, CDR1 is SGHTA and CDR2 is FQGNSA. This CDR3 has 15 amino acids. The trim removed 4 bases at V and 9 bases at J, leaving 10 bases unmatched. The CDR3 nucleotides read TGTGCCAGCAGCTCGGCCGGGACTAGCGGGCGATGGCAGTACTTC. Its protein is CASSSAGTSGRWQYF. Variable domain in full (rest from reference TRBV7-2 and TRBJ2-7): GAGVSQSPSNKVTEKGKDVELRCDPISGHTALYWYRQSLGQGLEFLIYFQGNSAPDKSGLPSDRFSAERTGGSVSTLTIQRTQQEDSAVYLCASSSAGTSGRWQYFGPGTRLTVT.

The chain links TRBV29-1 to TRBJ2-1, with a possible D match to TRBD1 (5 bases). Germline loops: CDR1 SQVTM, CDR2 ANQGSEA. CDR3 size: 15 residues. Trimming took 8 bases from V and 3 from J, leaving 20 bases between them. CDR3 bases: TGCAGCTCAAGCAAGTCCAGGGAAGGCTACAATGAGCAGTTCTTC. This codes for CSSSKSREGYNEQFF.

The rearrangement links TRBV6-6 to TRBJ2-2, with a tentative D call TRBD1 (6 bases). The CDR3 loop spans 18 amino acids. V dropped 2 bases and J dropped 0 bases, with 16 bases sitting between them. CDR1 is MNHNY and CDR2 is SVGAGI in the germline V gene (reference sequence). This CDR3 is CASSYPAATGSNTGELFF. In DNA form, the CDR3 reads TGTGCCAGCAGTTACCCCGCCGCGACAGGTTCGAACACCGGGGAGCTGTTTTTT.

The rearrangement uses TRBV5-1 and TRBJ1-2; a weak D match, TRBD1 (6 bases). The CDR3 sequence is 16 residues long. V was pared by 0 bases and J by 3 bases, with 15 bases between. In germline, CDR1 is SGHRS, CDR2 YFSETQ. The CDR3 DNA follows: TGCGCCAGCAGCTTGGGCGGCAGGGGAGTGGACTATGGCTACACCTTC. Protein: CASSLGGRGVDYGYTF.

This clonotype was counted a few times. The V and J genes are TRBV7-2 and TRBJ2-7, with D unresolved. In germline, CDR1 is SGHTA, CDR2 FQGNSA. The CDR3 totals 15 residues. V was shortened by 5 bases and J by 0 bases, with 14 bases between the two germline ends. As DNA, the CDR3 is TGTGCCAGCAGCCCCCGCGCCTCCCACTCCTACGAGCAGTACTTC. As protein: CASSPRASHSYEQYF.

V gene TRBV20-1 combines with J gene TRBJ1-6; TRBD1 might be the D (5 bases). The CDR3 spans 14 residues. CDR1 and CDR2 (germline): DFQATT, SNEGSKA (reference sequence). The V gene lost 4 bases and the J gene lost 6 bases, with 13 bases spanning the gap. The CDR3 DNA is TGCAGTGCTACCCTGGTGAGGGGTAATTCACCCCTCCACTTT. Translated: CSATLVRGNSPLHF.

This clonotype was observed a handful of times. This chain uses TRBV4-2 with TRBJ1-4; D is uncertain. The CDR3 is 16 amino acids. The V gene's germline CDR1 is LGHNA and CDR2 YNFKEQ. The V gene lost 4 bases and the J gene lost 0 bases, with 12 bases spanning the gap. CDR3 loop: CASSRPHGATNEKLFF. CDR3 in DNA: TGTGCCAGCAGCCGGCCGCATGGCGCAACTAATGAAAAACTGTTTTTT.

The chain combines TRBV20-1 with TRBJ1-5; D may be TRBD1 (6 bases). Per germline, CDR1 DFQATT and CDR2 SNEGSKA (reference sequence). V lost 1 base, J lost 0 bases, and 10 bases lay in between. The CDR3 runs to 15 residues. CDR3 DNA sequence: TGCAGTGCTAGAGGGGGGCAGAATAGCAATCAGCCCCAGCATTTT. Translating it yields CSARGGQNSNQPQHF.

Remarks on this clonotype: An end of the junction differs from the germline gene, which may be a read error. This rearrangement joins TRBV3-1 to TRBJ1-2; no definite D call. CDR3 length: 14 amino acids. Germline-derived CDR1 and CDR2 are LGHDT and YNNKEL (reference sequence). The CDR3 nucleotides read TGTGCCTGCAGCCAAGGTTTTACCAACTATGGCTACACCTTC. Its protein is CACSQGFTNYGYTF.

A few counts support this clonotype. V is TRBV4-3 and J is TRBJ2-3, with TRBD1 identical over 10 bases. Germline CDR1 LGHNA, CDR2 YSLEER. J gave up 3 bases and V 0 bases, and 3 bases lay outside the gene matches. This CDR3 has 16 amino acids. The CDR3, as DNA: TGCGCCAGCAGCCAAGAAGGGACAGGGGAAACAGATACGCAGTATTTT. It translates to CASSQEGTGETDTQYF.